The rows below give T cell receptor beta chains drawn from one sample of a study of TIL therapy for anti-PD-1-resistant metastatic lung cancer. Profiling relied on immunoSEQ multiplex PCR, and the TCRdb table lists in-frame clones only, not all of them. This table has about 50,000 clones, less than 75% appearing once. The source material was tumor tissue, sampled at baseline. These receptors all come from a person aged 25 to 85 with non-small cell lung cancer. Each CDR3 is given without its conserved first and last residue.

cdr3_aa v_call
ASSPPSGMNYNEQF TRBV9
ARRSGLASQY TRBV21-1
ASSEDRAYEKLF TRBV6-1
ASTDRAKMNTEAF TRBV7-8
ASSPLGSGVSDTQY TRBV5-4
ASRHTPKAEKLF TRBV19
ASSPGLAGGPDTQY TRBV4-1
ASSVPTSGRVPDTQY TRBV28
ASSETGQGTGELF TRBV6-1
ASRAGVATNEKLF TRBV5-1
ASSEEKRVPGDYGYT TRBV9
SVEAGGPNTQY TRBV29-1
ASSYRTEVNSPLH TRBV13
ASSFLPGGPMADTQY TRBV7-3
ASSTPPRATQY TRBV9
ASSPTDRAANYGYT TRBV7-9